What follows are 16 T cell receptor beta chains derived from one specimen sequenced in a study of metastatic and nonmetastatic thyroid tumors (dated by TCRdb to between 2020 and 2021). No treatment had been received by any patient before thyroid surgery. Library generation was performed with PCR. This sample was sequenced with an Illumina HiSeq 4000. The public sequencing data were trimmed at Q25 with fastp and processed into clonotypes with MiXCR by TCRdb, which kept only in-frame beta chains. Counted in this sample were about 40,000 clones; approximately 13% of them appeared once. The ten largest clones represent 8% to 10% of the sample. The sequencing input was blood. All receptors come from a female donor with papillary thyroid cancer or a benign thyroid nodule (not recorded which). Some clones in this sample may be carry-over from other donors' samples.

This clone was found a few times. The chain recombines TRBV6-1 with TRBJ1-2; maybe TRBD1 (5 bases). The CDR3 sequence is 14 residues long. Deletions cut 5 bases from V and 7 bases from J, with 17 bases between. Germline V CDR1 and CDR2: MNHNS, SASEGT. As DNA, the CDR3 is TGTGCCAGCAGTAAAGTGGGAGGGGAGGGTGGCTACACCTTC. Its translation: CASSKVGGEGGYTF.

The V call is TRBV6-1, the J call TRBJ1-6; D possibly corresponds to TRBD1 (5 bases). CDR3 length equals 13 residues. V dropped 3 bases and J dropped 10 bases, with 10 bases sitting between them. Germline assignment: CDR1 MNHNS and CDR2 SASEGT. CDR3 nucleotides: TGTGCCAGCAGTGAGGTGGGGCAGTCACCCCTCCACTTT. Translated: CASSEVGQSPLHF.

This clone has more than one count but fewer than ten. One end of the junction varies from germline; a read error may be responsible. Other DNA variants within this sample encode the same CDR3. The V and J genes are TRBV6-7 and TRBJ1-2; D unclear. TRBV6-7 is an ORF, with its function uncertain. This CDR3 spans 15 amino acids. The CDR3 loop is CASSYPPILFYGYTF. DNA for the CDR3: TGTGCCAGCAGTTACCCTCCGATCCTATTCTATGGCTACACTTTC.

This clone was picked up a small number of times. The chain has TRBV6-2 or TRBV6-3 and TRBJ2-7; D call uncertain. The ends were cut back, 2 bases at V and 3 bases at J, with 14 bases in the middle. The CDR3 covers 15 residues. The germline gives CDR1 MNHEY, CDR2 SVGEGT. This CDR3 reads CASSYGLVGNYEQYF. The CDR3 nucleotides read TGTGCCAGCAGTTACGGGTTGGTAGGGAACTACGAGCAGTACTTC.

Turning to this clone: A read error may account for a junction end that differs from germline. The V gene is TRBV5-1, the J gene TRBJ2-2; TRBD2 aligns across 12 bases. In germline, CDR1 is SGHRS, CDR2 YFSETQ. This CDR3 is built from 16 residues. The CDR3 is CANSLMTSGSAEELFF. The CDR3 region has the DNA TGCGCCAACAGCTTGATGACTAGCGGGAGCGCCGAGGAGCTGTTTTTT.

This clone was detected ten times or more. The same CDR3 can be traced to other DNA sequences in this sample. The V call is TRBV19, the J call TRBJ2-3, with D unresolved. The germline V gene encodes CDR1 LNHDA and CDR2 SQIVND (reference sequence). This CDR3 region has 14 residues. The V end lost 3 bases, the J end lost 2 bases, and 9 bases lay between the germline ends. DNA for the CDR3: TGTGCCAGTAGTATTCCCTCCATCACAGATACGCAGTATTTT. This gives the protein CASSIPSITDTQYF.

The chain couples TRBV28 to TRBJ2-2; D may be TRBD2 (5 bases). Trimming took off 2 bases at V and 9 bases at J, with 22 bases between the two ends. CDR1 is MDHEN, CDR2 SYDVKM, per germline. The length of the CDR3 is 17 residues. CDR3 coding DNA: TGTGCCAGCAGTTTAAATCGGGATGGCCTTGGGAGTCGGGAGCTGTTTTTT. As protein: CASSLNRDGLGSRELFF.

There are many counts of this clone. This could be a read error, since a much larger clone is one nucleotide away. V and J are TRBV28 and TRBJ1-1; unclear D gene. Germline lookup yields CDR1 MDHEN and CDR2 SYDVKM. Deletions cut 3 bases from V and 4 bases from J, with 6 bases between. CDR3 length: 12 amino acids. CDR3 bases: TGTGCCAGCAGTTTGTGGTCCACTGAAGCTTTCTTT. It specifies CASSLWSTEAFF.

The V and J genes are TRBV6-2 or TRBV6-3 and TRBJ1-2; 9 bases fit TRBD1. Germline lookup yields CDR1 MNHEY and CDR2 SVGEGT. This CDR3 contains 17 residues. The V and J ends lost 3 bases and 6 bases, in that order; junction bases with no gene match: 14. The CDR3 spells CASSYRNNRGQRHGYTF. CDR3 DNA sequence: TGTGCCAGCAGTTATCGAAACAACAGGGGGCAAAGGCATGGCTACACCTTC.

This clone was counted many times. CDR3 sequence (DNA): TGTGCCATCAGAGAACTAGCGGGAACAGATACGCAGTATTTT. This sequence encodes CAIRELAGTDTQYF. The chain links TRBV10-3 to TRBJ2-3; 10 bases fit TRBD2. With 6 bases clipped from V and 3 bases from J, the junction kept 3 bases outside the gene matches. The CDR3 consists of 14 residues. Germline loops: CDR1 ENHRY, CDR2 SYGVKD.

This clone turned up a few times. The CDR3 does not end in the conserved phenylalanine or tryptophan, so this is likely a read error. This chain uses TRBV19 with TRBJ1-5; TRBD1 is a possible D gene (5 bases). The V end lost 9 bases, the J end lost 3 bases, and 24 bases lay between the germline ends. CDR1 is LNHDA, CDR2 SQIVND, per germline (reference sequence). This CDR3 is built from 17 residues. CDR3 sequence (DNA): TGTGCCAGCAAGCTAGATTACGGGTGGGGGGTCAATCAGCCCCAGCATCTT. Translated: CASKLDYGWGVNQPQHL.

As for this clone: The conserved closing phenylalanine or tryptophan is absent in this CDR3, likely reflecting a read error. The rearrangement joins TRBV28 to TRBJ1-2, with D unresolved. CDR3 size: 12 residues. Germline V gene data show CDR1 as MDHEN and CDR2 as SYDVKM. The CDR3 DNA follows: TGTGCCAGAAGTTTGGGAGGCTATGGCTACACCTAC. This codes for CARSLGGYGYTY.

This clone was seen ten or more times. This chain joins TRBV12-3 or TRBV12-4 and TRBJ1-2, with D maybe TRBD1 (5 bases). The V end lost 5 bases, the J end lost 4 bases, and 11 bases lay between the germline ends. This CDR3 contains 13 residues. The CDR3 protein is CASSGGRGYGYTF. Here the CDR3 DNA reads TGTGCCAGCAGTGGAGGAAGGGGCTATGGCTACACCTTC.

This clone was counted ten times or more. The V gene is TRBV27, the J gene TRBJ1-3; the match to TRBD1 covers 7 bases. The germline CDR1 and CDR2 sequences are MNHEY and SMNVEV (reference sequence). Trimming took 6 bases from V and 3 from J; bases not matched to a gene: 5. The CDR3 is made up of 14 amino acids. The CDR3 nucleotides are TGTGCCAGCAGGGCAGGGGGGGGTGGAAACACCATATATTTT. Its protein is CASRAGGGGNTIYF.

This clone was counted ten times or more. V usage is TRBV7-9 and J usage is TRBJ2-5; 7 nucleotides match TRBD1. This CDR3 spans 12 amino acids. Losses at the gene ends were 4 bases for V and 5 bases for J; bases not matched to a gene: 1. The germline CDR1 and CDR2 sequences are SEHNR and FQNEAQ (reference sequence). The CDR3 DNA sequence: TGTGCCAGCAGCTACAGGGGTGAGACCCAGTACTTC. Its protein product is CASSYRGETQYF.

This clone showed up many times. The genes are TRBV6-4 and TRBJ2-5; D is unclear. Deletions cut 2 bases from V and 5 bases from J, with 15 bases between. Per germline, CDR1 MRHNA and CDR2 SNTAGT. The CDR3 length is 15 residues. CDR3 coding DNA: TGTGCCAGCAGTGACCCTCGAAGGAGTTCGGAGACCCAGTACTTC. It is translated as CASSDPRRSSETQYF.